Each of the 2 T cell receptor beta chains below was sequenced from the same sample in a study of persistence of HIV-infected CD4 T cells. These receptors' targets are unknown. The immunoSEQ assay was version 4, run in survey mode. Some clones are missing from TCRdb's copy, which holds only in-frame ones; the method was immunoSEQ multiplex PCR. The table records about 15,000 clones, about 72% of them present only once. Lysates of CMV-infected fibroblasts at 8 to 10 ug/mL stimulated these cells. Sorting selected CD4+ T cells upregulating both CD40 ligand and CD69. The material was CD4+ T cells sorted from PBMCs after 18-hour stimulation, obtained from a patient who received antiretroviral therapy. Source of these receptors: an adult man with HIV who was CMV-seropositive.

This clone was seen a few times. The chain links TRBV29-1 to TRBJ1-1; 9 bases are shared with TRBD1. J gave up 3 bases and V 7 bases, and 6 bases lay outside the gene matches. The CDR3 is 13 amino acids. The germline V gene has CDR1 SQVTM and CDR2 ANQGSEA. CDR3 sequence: CSATTGGDTEAFF. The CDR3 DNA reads TGCAGCGCTACGACAGGGGGGGACACTGAAGCTTTCTTT.

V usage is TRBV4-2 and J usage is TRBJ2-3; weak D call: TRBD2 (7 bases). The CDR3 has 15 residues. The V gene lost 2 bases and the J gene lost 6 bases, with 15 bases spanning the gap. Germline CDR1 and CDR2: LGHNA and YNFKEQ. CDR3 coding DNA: TGTGCCAGCAGCCAACGGGGGGCGGGGGCGGATACGCAGTATTTT. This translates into CASSQRGAGADTQYF.